A single sample gave rise to the 28 T cell receptor beta chains below, sequenced in a study of control samples from healthy donors and cancer patients. TCRdb's table, derived via immunoSEQ multiplex PCR, lists solely in-frame clones and lacks some. Among more than 85,000 clones, 88% were seen once, and the ten largest hold less than 4%. The source material was PBMCs. Every receptor here comes from a woman aged 60 to 75 with lung cancer.

This chain joins TRBV5-1 and TRBJ2-2, with TRBD1 matching over 8 bases. J lost 2 bases, V lost 6 bases, and 6 bases had no gene match. This CDR3 spans 15 amino acids. The V gene's germline CDR1 is SGHRS and CDR2 YFSETQ. CDR3 region: CASNPGTGNTGELFF. In nucleotides, the CDR3 is TGCGCCAGCAACCCCGGGACAGGTAACACCGGGGAGCTGTTTTTT.

The rearrangement uses TRBV4-2 and TRBJ2-1, with 10 nucleotides matching TRBD2. The CDR3 sequence is 19 residues long. Germline V lookup: CDR1 LGHNA, CDR2 YNFKEQ. Losses at the gene ends were 1 base for V and 4 bases for J; bases not matched to a gene: 13. DNA for the CDR3: TGTGCCAGCAGCCAAGGTTCCCCCACGGCTAGCGGGAGTTACAATGAGCAGTTCTTC. It codes for CASSQGSPTASGSYNEQFF.

This clone has only one observation. The chain links TRBV6-2 or TRBV6-3 to TRBJ2-7, with 11 bases aligning to TRBD2. Germline assignment: CDR1 MNHEY and CDR2 SVGEGT. The V segment lost 5 bases and the J segment 2 bases; nucleotides outside the gene matches: 2. This CDR3 is built from 14 residues. CDR3 loop: CASSVLAGAYEQYF. The CDR3 DNA reads TGTGCCAGCAGTGTACTAGCGGGAGCCTACGAGCAGTACTTC.

This clone was picked up a small number of times. This chain connects TRBV13 to TRBJ1-5, with D maybe TRBD1 (5 bases). V lost 5 bases, J lost 3 bases, and 17 bases lay in between. This CDR3 spans 16 amino acids. Germline loops: CDR1 PRHDT, CDR2 FYEKMQ (reference sequence). The CDR3 DNA sequence: TGTGCCAGCAGCCCCTCCCCCGGGACGGTCAATCAGCCCCAGCATTTT. As protein: CASSPSPGTVNQPQHF.

J is TRBJ2-1 and V is TRBV29-1; 8 bases match TRBD1. The length of the CDR3 is 14 residues. In germline, CDR1 is SQVTM, CDR2 ANQGSEA. The trim removed 7 bases at V and 7 bases at J, leaving 12 bases unmatched. The CDR3 reads CSAERQGMWNEQFF. CDR3 coding DNA: TGCAGCGCCGAGAGACAGGGGATGTGGAATGAGCAGTTCTTC.

The chain recombines TRBV7-2 with TRBJ1-1; D is perhaps TRBD1 (6 bases). The germline CDR1 and CDR2 sequences are SGHTA and FQGNSA. V was clipped by 5 bases and J by 2 bases, with 9 bases between them. The CDR3 loop spans 13 amino acids. The CDR3 bases are TGTGCCAGCAGCCTACAGGGAAACACTGAAGCTTTCTTT. Amino acids: CASSLQGNTEAFF.

On this clone: Other DNA sequences in the same sample also yield this CDR3. This chain connects TRBV19 to TRBJ1-5, with TRBD1 matching over 9 bases. Germline values: CDR1 LNHDA, CDR2 SQIVND (reference sequence). J lost 1 base, V lost 6 bases, and 4 bases had no gene match. The CDR3 covers 15 residues. The CDR3 sequence: CASSGTGISNQPQHF. CDR3 bases: TGTGCCAGTAGCGGGACAGGGATAAGCAATCAGCCCCAGCATTTT.

The V gene is TRBV6-2 or TRBV6-3, the J gene TRBJ1-4, with TRBD1 matching 9 bases. CDR1 is MNHEY and CDR2 is SVGEGT in the germline V gene. The CDR3 length is 14 residues. The V and J ends lost 4 bases and 6 bases, in that order; junction bases with no gene match: 3. CDR3 residues: CASSWTGDYEKLFF. The CDR3 DNA reads as TGTGCCAGCAGTTGGACAGGGGATTATGAAAAACTGTTTTTT.

The rearrangement links TRBV9 to TRBJ2-7; D perhaps matches TRBD2 (5 bases). V was trimmed by 0 bases and J by 4 bases, leaving 17 bases between them. Germline CDR1 is SGDLS and CDR2 is YYNGEE. The CDR3 has 16 residues. Here the CDR3 DNA reads TGTGCCAGCAGCGTAGTGAGGGAGAGGGTACCATACGAGCAGTACTTC. Translating it yields CASSVVRERVPYEQYF.

The chain links TRBV7-9 to TRBJ2-1; D is ambiguous. The germline V gene encodes CDR1 SEHNR and CDR2 FQNEAQ (reference sequence). This CDR3 contains 15 residues. With 3 bases removed from V and 5 bases from J, the gap between germline ends came to 14 bases. The CDR3 region has the DNA TGTGCCAGCAGCTTGGGCGTATTTGGCGACAATGAGCAGTTCTTC. This sequence encodes CASSLGVFGDNEQFF.

The V gene is TRBV11-2, the J gene TRBJ1-2, with a tentative D call TRBD1 (6 bases). CDR1 and CDR2 (germline): SGHAT, FQNNGV. V shed 2 bases and J shed 0 bases, with 13 bases lying between them. The CDR3 is made up of 16 amino acids. In DNA, the CDR3 is TGTGCCAGCAGCTTATCGGACAGCCATCCTAACTATGGCTACACCTTC. It codes for CASSLSDSHPNYGYTF.

Notes on this clone: This specimen includes other DNA sequences encoding the same CDR3. The V gene is TRBV12-3 or TRBV12-4, the J gene TRBJ1-5; maybe TRBD1 (5 bases). This CDR3 comprises 13 residues. V was clipped by 3 bases and J by 7 bases, with 10 bases between them. DNA for the CDR3: TGTGCCAGCAGTTTGGGTGAGGGGCAGCCCCAGCATTTT. This codes for CASSLGEGQPQHF.

This rearrangement joins TRBV3-1 (or the pseudogene TRBV3-2) to TRBJ1-1, with TRBD1 matching over 8 bases. Germline lookup yields CDR1 LGHDT and CDR2 YNNKEL (reference sequence). V dropped 1 base and J dropped 10; count of bases not matched to a gene: 8. This CDR3 is 14 amino acids long. DNA of the CDR3: TGTGCCAGCAGCCAAGGGATACAGGGGGAAGGAGCTTTCTTT. This gives the protein CASSQGIQGEGAFF.

This CDR3 is CASSQDLGTVYNSPLHF. The CDR3 bases are TGTGCCAGCAGCCAAGATCTGGGGACAGTTTATAATTCACCCCTCCACTTT. The rearrangement joins TRBV4-2 to TRBJ1-6, with 7 positions matching TRBD1. Germline trimming cut 0 bases from V and 4 bases from J; bases unmatched to any gene: 6. The germline gives CDR1 LGHNA, CDR2 YNFKEQ. This CDR3 has 17 amino acids.

This chain uses TRBV12-3 or TRBV12-4 with TRBJ1-2; the D is unclear. The CDR3 loop spans 11 amino acids. Trimming took 5 bases from V and 7 from J, leaving 8 bases between them. CDR3 DNA: TGTGCCAGCAGTGACGGGTTTGGCTACACCTTC. It codes for CASSDGFGYTF.

The rearrangement joins TRBV4-3 to TRBJ2-5; TRBD1 matches at 7 bases. The CDR3 has 14 residues. Germline trimming cut 2 bases from V and 5 bases from J; bases unmatched to any gene: 5. Germline V gene sequence: CDR1 LGHNA, CDR2 YSLEER. CDR3: CASSQNRGSETQYF. For the CDR3, the DNA is TGCGCCAGCAGCCAAAACAGGGGTTCCGAGACCCAGTACTTC.

The V and J genes are TRBV5-1 and TRBJ2-1; the D gene is possibly TRBD2 (6 bases). Germline lookup yields CDR1 SGHRS and CDR2 YFSETQ. The CDR3 length is 16 residues. The V and J ends lost 1 base and 7 bases respectively, with 18 bases between them. CDR3 amino acids: CASSLYGLSDANEQFF. The CDR3 DNA follows: TGCGCCAGCAGCTTGTACGGACTATCAGATGCGAATGAGCAGTTCTTC.

The V call is TRBV3-1 (or the pseudogene TRBV3-2), the J call TRBJ1-2; 7 bases agree with TRBD1. V gave up 3 bases and J gave up 2 bases; unmatched junction bases: 6. CDR3 length: 15 amino acids. The germline V gene encodes CDR1 LGHDT and CDR2 YNNKEL (reference sequence). CDR3 protein: CASSHPGGGNYGYTF. The DNA for the CDR3 is TGTGCCAGCAGCCACCCAGGGGGGGGCAACTATGGCTACACCTTC.

CDR3 bases: TGTGCTAGTGGTTTAGGACCGGGACCACAAGAGACCCAGTACTTC. Its translation: CASGLGPGPQETQYF. This chain links TRBV12-5 with TRBJ2-5; D is possibly TRBD1 or TRBD2 (5 bases each). Trimming removed 3 bases at V and 2 bases at J, with 13 bases between. The CDR3 contains 15 residues. CDR1 is LGHNT, CDR2 FRNRAP, per germline.

The chain has TRBV7-9 and TRBJ1-4; D is uncertain. CDR3 length equals 13 residues. Looked up from germline, CDR1 is SEHNR and CDR2 is FQNEAQ (reference sequence). Trimming took 2 bases from V and 4 from J, leaving 5 bases between them. The CDR3 sequence is CASSLSHNEKLFF. The CDR3 nucleotides are TGTGCCAGCAGCTTATCACATAATGAAAAACTGTTTTTT. Filled out from reference TRBV7-9 and TRBJ1-4, the complete variable domain reads DTGVSQNPRHKITKRGQNVTFRCDPISEHNRLYWYRQTLGQGPEFLTYFQNEAQLEKSRLLSDRFSAERPKGSFSTLEIQRTEQGDSAMYLCASSLSHNEKLFFGSGTQLSVL.

V and J are TRBV6-1 and TRBJ1-2; TRBD1 is a possible D gene (5 bases). The CDR3 covers 14 residues. Looked up from germline, CDR1 is MNHNS and CDR2 is SASEGT. Deletions cut 3 bases from V and 5 bases from J, with 13 bases between. In nucleotides, the CDR3 is TGTGCCAGCAGTGATACGCAGGGCCAGTATGGCTACACCTTC. It specifies CASSDTQGQYGYTF.

The chain employs TRBV4-3 and TRBJ2-1; D perhaps matches TRBD2 (6 bases). V lost 4 bases, J lost 3 bases, and 7 bases lay in between. CDR1 LGHNA and CDR2 YSLEER come from the germline V gene. The CDR3 extends over 13 amino acids. CDR3 in DNA: TGCGCCAGCAGCCTTAGCGGCTACAATGAGCAGTTCTTC. Amino acid sequence: CASSLSGYNEQFF.

The chain combines TRBV18 with TRBJ2-7; D possibly corresponds to TRBD1 (6 bases). This CDR3 contains 14 residues. Trimming left V 3 bases short and J 3 bases short, with 12 bases between. Germline CDR1 reads KGHSH; CDR2 reads LQKENI. CDR3: CASSPAGTYYEQYF. The CDR3 nucleotides read TGTGCCAGCTCACCTGCCGGGACATACTACGAGCAGTACTTC.

The J gene is TRBJ2-7, the V gene TRBV19; D is unresolved. Per the germline V gene, CDR1 is LNHDA and CDR2 is SQIVND (reference sequence). The length of the CDR3 is 15 residues. Trimming left V 1 base short and J 2 bases short, with 12 bases between. This CDR3 is CASSIGYDPTYEQYF. As DNA, the CDR3 is TGTGCCAGTAGTATAGGTTACGACCCTACCTACGAGCAGTACTTC.

The gene calls are TRBV25-1 and TRBJ1-2; 10 bases map to TRBD1. The germline V gene encodes CDR1 MGHDK and CDR2 SYGVNS. The CDR3 covers 15 residues. The junction had 7 bases not matched to a gene; V was cut back by 6 bases and J by 3 bases. The CDR3 loop reads CASSPSGQGHYGYTF. CDR3 DNA: TGTGCCAGCAGCCCCTCGGGACAGGGGCACTATGGCTACACCTTC.

The chain combines TRBV28 with TRBJ1-1; 7 bases line up with TRBD1. The CDR3 consists of 13 residues. The germline V gene encodes CDR1 MDHEN and CDR2 SYDVKM. The junction had 11 bases not matched to a gene; V was cut back by 6 bases and J by 10 bases. CDR3 amino acids: CASSIPTGTAAFF. The CDR3 bases are TGTGCCAGCAGCATACCTACCGGGACAGCAGCTTTCTTT.

CDR3 residues: CASSLTGGDFTGGYTF. CDR3 sequence (DNA): TGTGCCAGCAGCTTGACAGGGGGCGACTTTACAGGTGGCTACACCTTC. The rearrangement uses TRBV7-8 and TRBJ1-2; TRBD1 matches 10 bases. V lost 3 bases to trimming and J lost 7 bases; unmatched junction nucleotides: 11. CDR1 is SGHVS and CDR2 is FQNEAQ in the germline V gene. The CDR3 has 16 residues.

The chain is built from TRBV7-6 and TRBJ2-2; D unresolved. This CDR3 is built from 13 residues. Germline V CDR1 and CDR2: SGHVS, FNYEAQ. Trimming pared 0 bases from V and 4 bases from J, leaving 3 bases between. DNA of the CDR3: TGTGCCAGCAGCTTAGCAGCCACCGGGGAGCTGTTTTTT. Translating gives CASSLAATGELFF.